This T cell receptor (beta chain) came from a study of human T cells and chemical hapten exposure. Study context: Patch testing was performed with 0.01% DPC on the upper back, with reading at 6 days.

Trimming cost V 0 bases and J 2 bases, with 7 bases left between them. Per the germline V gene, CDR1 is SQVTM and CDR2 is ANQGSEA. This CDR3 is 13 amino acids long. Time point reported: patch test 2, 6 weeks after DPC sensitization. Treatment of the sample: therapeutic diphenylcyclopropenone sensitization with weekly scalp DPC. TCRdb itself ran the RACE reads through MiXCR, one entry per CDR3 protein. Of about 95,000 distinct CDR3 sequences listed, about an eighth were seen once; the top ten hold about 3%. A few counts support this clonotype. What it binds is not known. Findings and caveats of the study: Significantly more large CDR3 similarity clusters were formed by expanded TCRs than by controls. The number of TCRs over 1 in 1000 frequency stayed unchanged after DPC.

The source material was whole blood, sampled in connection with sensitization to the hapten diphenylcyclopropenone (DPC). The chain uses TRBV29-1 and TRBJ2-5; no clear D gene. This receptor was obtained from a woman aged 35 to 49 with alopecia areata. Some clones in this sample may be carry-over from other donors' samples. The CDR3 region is CSVEDNKQETQYF. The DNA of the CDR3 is TGCAGCGTTGAAGATAACAAACAAGAGACCCAGTACTTC. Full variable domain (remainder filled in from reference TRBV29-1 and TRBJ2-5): SAVISQKPSRDICQRGTSLTIQCQVDSQVTMMFWYRQQPGQSLTLIATANQGSEATYESGFVIDKFPISRPNLTFSTLTVSNMSPEDSSIYLCSVEDNKQETQYFGPGTRLLVL.